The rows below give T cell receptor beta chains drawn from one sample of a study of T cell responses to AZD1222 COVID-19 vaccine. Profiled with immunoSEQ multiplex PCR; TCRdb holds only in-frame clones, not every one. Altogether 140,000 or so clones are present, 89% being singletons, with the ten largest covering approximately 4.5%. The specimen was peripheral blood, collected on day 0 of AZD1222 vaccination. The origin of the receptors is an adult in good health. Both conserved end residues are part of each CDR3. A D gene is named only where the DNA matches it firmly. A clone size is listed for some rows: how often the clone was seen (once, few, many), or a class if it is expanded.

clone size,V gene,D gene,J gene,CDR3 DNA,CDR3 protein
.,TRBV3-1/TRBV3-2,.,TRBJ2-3,TGTGCCAGCAGCCTCGACCCCCAGGGGAGCAGGTCCACAGATACGCAGTATTTT,CASSLDPQGSRSTDTQYF
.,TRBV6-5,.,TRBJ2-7,TGTGCCAGCAGGATCGATAGGACAGAGCAGTACTTC,CASRIDRTEQYF
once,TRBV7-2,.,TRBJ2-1,TGTGCCAGCACTCAGAGGGGGGGGCGTTACAATGAGCAGTTCTTC,CASTQRGGRYNEQFF
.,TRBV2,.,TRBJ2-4,TGTGCCAGCAGTGAAGCGTTTGAGGGAGCCAAAAACATTCAGTACTTC,CASSEAFEGAKNIQYF
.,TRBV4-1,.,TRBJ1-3,TGCGCCAGCAGCCAAGAGTCTCTGGCGGGGAGTGGAAACACCATATATTTT,CASSQESLAGSGNTIYF
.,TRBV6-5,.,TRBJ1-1,TGTGCCAGCATTTGGAAGTACCGGGCTTTCTTT,CASIWKYRAFF
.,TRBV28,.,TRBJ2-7,TGTGCCAGCAGAACGACAGTCGAGCAGTACTTC,CASRTTVEQYF
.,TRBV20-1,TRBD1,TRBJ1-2,TGCAGTGCTAGTCCCCTGGGACAGGGCATTGTTGGCTACACCTTC,CSASPLGQGIVGYTF
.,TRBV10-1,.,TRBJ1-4,TGCGCCAGCAGTCATAATATCAAGAGTCGTGTGGCGACTAATGAAAAACTGTTTTTT,CASSHNIKSRVATNEKLFF
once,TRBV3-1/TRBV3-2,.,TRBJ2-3,TGTGCCAGCAGCCGCAGGGGGGGTACGCAGTATTTT,CASSRRGGTQYF
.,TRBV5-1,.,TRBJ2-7,TGCGCCAGCAGCTTGGGAACAGATTATTCCTACGAGCAGTACTTC,CASSLGTDYSYEQYF
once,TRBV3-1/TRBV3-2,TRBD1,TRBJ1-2,TGTGCCAGCAGCATTCGGACAGGGAATGGCTACACCTTC,CASSIRTGNGYTF
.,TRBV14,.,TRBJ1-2,TGTGCCAGCAGCCAAATCCTCACGGGGGCAGGAGGCTACACCTTC,CASSQILTGAGGYTF
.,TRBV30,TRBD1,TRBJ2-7,TGTGCCTGGAGTTGGACAGGGTTGCGCGAGCAGTACTTC,CAWSWTGLREQYF
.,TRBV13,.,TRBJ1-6,TGTGCCAGCAGCTGGCGCGAGCAGGGAATCTATAATTCACCCCTCCACTTT,CASSWREQGIYNSPLHF
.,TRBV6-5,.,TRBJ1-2,TGTGCCAGCAGTTACACAGGGATCTATGGCTACACCTTC,CASSYTGIYGYTF
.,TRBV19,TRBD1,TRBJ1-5,TGTGCCAGTACCAAAGACAGGGGACTAAATCAGCCCCAGCATTTT,CASTKDRGLNQPQHF
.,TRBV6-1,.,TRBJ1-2,TGTGCCAGCAGTGAATTTGGGGGAGGCGGCTACACCTTC,CASSEFGGGGYTF
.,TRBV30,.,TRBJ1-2,TGTGCCTGGATCGTACGGCGGGACACTGGGGGCTACACCTTC,CAWIVRRDTGGYTF
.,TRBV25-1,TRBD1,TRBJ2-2,TGTGCCAGCAGTGTTGCCGGGACAGGGTCCGGGGAGCTGTTTTTT,CASSVAGTGSGELFF
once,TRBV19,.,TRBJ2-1,TGTGCCAGTAGTATGACGGGACTTTACAATGAGCAGTTCTTC,CASSMTGLYNEQFF
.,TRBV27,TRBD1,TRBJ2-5,TGTGCCAGCAGTTCAATCGGGACAGCCAAAGAGACCCAGTACTTC,CASSSIGTAKETQYF
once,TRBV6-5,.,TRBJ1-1,TGTGCCAGCAGTTACGGTGACAGGAGGAACACTGAAGCTTTCTTT,CASSYGDRRNTEAFF
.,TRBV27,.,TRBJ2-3,TGTGCCAGCAGTCCAAGGGGGGGGGCGTGGACAGATACGCAGTATTTT,CASSPRGGAWTDTQYF
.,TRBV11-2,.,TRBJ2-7,TGTGCCAGCAGCCTCACGGCTGCCTACGAGCAGTACTTC,CASSLTAAYEQYF
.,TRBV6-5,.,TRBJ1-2,TGTGCCAGTCAGGGAATCTATGGCTACACCTTC,CASQGIYGYTF
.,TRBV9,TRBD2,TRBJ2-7,TGTGCCAGCAGCGGCCGGGAGGCAGACCATTACGAGCAGTACTTC,CASSGREADHYEQYF
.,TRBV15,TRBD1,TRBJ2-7,TGTGCCACCAGCAGCTTTCGGGACAGGGTTGCCGAGCAGTACTTC,CATSSFRDRVAEQYF
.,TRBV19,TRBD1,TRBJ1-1,TGTGCCAGTAGTTCCGGGACAGGGCCAATGAACACTGAAGCTTTCTTT,CASSSGTGPMNTEAFF
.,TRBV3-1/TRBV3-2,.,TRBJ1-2,TGTGCCAGCAGCCAAGCTCGGGACATTGGCTACACCTTC,CASSQARDIGYTF
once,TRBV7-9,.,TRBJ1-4,TGTGCCAGCAGCCAACAGGGAACTAATGAAAAACTGTTTTTT,CASSQQGTNEKLFF
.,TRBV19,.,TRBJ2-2,TGTGCCAGTAGTATGGACCCTCACACCGGGGAGCTGTTTTTT,CASSMDPHTGELFF
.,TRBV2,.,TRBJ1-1,TGTGCCAGCAGTGAATTAGGTTTCGGTGTGAACACTGAAGCTTTCTTT,CASSELGFGVNTEAFF
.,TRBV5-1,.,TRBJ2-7,TGCGCCAGCAGCTCATCCTACGAGCAGTACTTC,CASSSSYEQYF
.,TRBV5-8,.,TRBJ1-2,TGTGCCAGCAGCTTAAACAGATACTATGGCTACACCTTC,CASSLNRYYGYTF
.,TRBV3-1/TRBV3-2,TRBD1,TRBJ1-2,TGTGCCAGCAGCCTCCGGGACAGGGCCCCAGTGGGCTACACCTTC,CASSLRDRAPVGYTF
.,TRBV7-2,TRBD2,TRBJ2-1,TGTGCCAGCAGCCGGAGTCGGACTAGTGGCTATGAGCAGTTCTTC,CASSRSRTSGYEQFF
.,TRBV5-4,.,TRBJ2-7,TGTGCCAGCAGCGGGGATGTGGGCTACGAGCAGTACTTC,CASSGDVGYEQYF
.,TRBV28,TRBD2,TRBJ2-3,TGTGCCAGCAGTTTTCTCGGGCTAGCGGGGGGCACAGATACGCAGTATTTT,CASSFLGLAGGTDTQYF
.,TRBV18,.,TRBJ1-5,TGTGCCAGCTCACCAGTCAGAGATCAGCCCCAGCATTTT,CASSPVRDQPQHF
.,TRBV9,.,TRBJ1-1,TGTGCCAGCAGCGTTGACAGAATTGAAGCTTTCTTT,CASSVDRIEAFF
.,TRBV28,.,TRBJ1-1,TGTGCCAGCAGTTTAGGGGAGGGGGTGAACACTGAAGCTTTCTTT,CASSLGEGVNTEAFF
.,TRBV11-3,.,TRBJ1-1,TGTGCCAGCAGCTTAGATCACGGGGGCGAAGCTTTCTTT,CASSLDHGGEAFF